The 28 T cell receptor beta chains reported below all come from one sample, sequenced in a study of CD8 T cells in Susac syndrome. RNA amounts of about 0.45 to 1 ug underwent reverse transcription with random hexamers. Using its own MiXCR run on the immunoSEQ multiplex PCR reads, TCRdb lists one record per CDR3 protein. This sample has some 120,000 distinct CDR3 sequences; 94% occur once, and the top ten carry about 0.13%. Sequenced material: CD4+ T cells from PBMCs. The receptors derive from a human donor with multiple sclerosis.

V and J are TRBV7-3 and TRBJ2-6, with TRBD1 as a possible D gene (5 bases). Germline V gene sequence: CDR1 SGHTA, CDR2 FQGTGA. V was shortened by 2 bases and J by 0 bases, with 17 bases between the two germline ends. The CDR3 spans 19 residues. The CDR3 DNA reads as TGTGCCAGCAGCTTACGAGAGACAGCCTTTCTCTCTGGGGCCAACGTCCTGACTTTC. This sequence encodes CASSLRETAFLSGANVLTF.

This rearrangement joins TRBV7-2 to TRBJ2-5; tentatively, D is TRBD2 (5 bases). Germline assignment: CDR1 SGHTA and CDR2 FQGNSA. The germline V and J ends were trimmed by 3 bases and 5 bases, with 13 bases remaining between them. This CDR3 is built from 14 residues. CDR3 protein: CTSSLVGVLETQYF. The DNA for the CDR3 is TGTACCAGCAGCTTGGTCGGGGTCCTGGAGACCCAGTACTTC.

CDR3 amino acids: CAISESSGKSYNEQFF. The DNA for the CDR3 is TGTGCCATCAGTGAGTCCTCAGGGAAGTCGTACAATGAGCAGTTCTTC. This chain joins TRBV10-3 and TRBJ2-1; possible D gene TRBD1, 5 bases. The V end lost 0 bases, the J end lost 4 bases, and 13 bases lay between the germline ends. The CDR3 spans 16 residues. Germline V gene lookup returns CDR1 ENHRY and CDR2 SYGVKD.

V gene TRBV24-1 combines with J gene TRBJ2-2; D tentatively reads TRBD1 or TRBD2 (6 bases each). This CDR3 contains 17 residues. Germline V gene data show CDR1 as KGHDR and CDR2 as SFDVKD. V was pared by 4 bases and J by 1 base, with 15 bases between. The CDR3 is CATSDPRRGQNTGELFF. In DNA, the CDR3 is TGTGCCACCAGTGACCCCCGGAGGGGACAGAACACCGGGGAGCTGTTTTTT.

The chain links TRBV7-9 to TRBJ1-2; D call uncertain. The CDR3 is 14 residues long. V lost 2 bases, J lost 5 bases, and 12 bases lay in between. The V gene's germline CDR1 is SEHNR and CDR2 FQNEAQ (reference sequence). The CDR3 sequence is CASSLLRGSYGYTF. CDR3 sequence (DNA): TGTGCCAGCAGCTTACTTCGGGGATCGTATGGCTACACCTTC. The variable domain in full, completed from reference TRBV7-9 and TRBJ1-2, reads DTGVSQNPRHKITKRGQNVTFRCDPISEHNRLYWYRQTLGQGPEFLTYFQNEAQLEKSRLLSDRFSAERPKGSFSTLEIQRTEQGDSAMYLCASSLLRGSYGYTFGSGTRLTVV.

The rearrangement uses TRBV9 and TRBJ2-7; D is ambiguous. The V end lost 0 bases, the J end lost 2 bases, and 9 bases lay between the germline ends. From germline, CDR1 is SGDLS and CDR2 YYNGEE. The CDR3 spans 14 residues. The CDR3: CASSVVAETYEQYF. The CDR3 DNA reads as TGTGCCAGCAGCGTAGTGGCAGAGACCTACGAGCAGTACTTC.

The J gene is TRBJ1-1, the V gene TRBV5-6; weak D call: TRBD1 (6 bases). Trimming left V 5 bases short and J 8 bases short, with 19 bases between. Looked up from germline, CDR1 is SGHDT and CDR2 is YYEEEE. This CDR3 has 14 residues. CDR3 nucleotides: TGTGCCAGCAGTTCGGTAGCGGGGGCCGGGGAAGCTTTCTTT. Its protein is CASSSVAGAGEAFF.

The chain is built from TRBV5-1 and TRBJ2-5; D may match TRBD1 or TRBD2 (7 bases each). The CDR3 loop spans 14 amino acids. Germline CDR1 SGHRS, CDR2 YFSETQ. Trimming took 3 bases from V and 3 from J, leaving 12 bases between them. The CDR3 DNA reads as TGCGCCAGCAGCTGGGGGGGACAGAAAGAGACCCAGTACTTC. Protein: CASSWGGQKETQYF.

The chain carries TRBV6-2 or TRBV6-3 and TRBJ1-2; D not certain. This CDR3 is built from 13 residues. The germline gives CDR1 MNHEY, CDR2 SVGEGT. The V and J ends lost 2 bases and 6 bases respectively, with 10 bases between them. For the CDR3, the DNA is TGTGCCAGCAGTTACCCCTTCAGAGATGGCTACACCTTC. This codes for CASSYPFRDGYTF.

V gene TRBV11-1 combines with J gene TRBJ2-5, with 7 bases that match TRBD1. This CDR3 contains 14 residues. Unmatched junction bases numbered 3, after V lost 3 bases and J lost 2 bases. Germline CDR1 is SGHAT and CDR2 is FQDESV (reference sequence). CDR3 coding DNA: TGTGCCAGCAGCTTGGGGACAGCGCAAGAGACCCAGTACTTC. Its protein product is CASSLGTAQETQYF.

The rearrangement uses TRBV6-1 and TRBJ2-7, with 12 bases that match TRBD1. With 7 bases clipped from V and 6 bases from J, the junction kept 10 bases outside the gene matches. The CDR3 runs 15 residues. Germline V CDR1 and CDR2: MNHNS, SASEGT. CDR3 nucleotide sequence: TGTGCCAGCACCCGGCAGGGACAGGGGGCCGTCGAGCAGTACTTC. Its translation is CASTRQGQGAVEQYF.

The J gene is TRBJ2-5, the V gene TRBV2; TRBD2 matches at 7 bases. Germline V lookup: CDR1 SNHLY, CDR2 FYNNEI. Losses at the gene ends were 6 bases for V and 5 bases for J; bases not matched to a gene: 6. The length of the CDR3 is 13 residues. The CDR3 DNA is TGTGCCAGCAGGTCCGGGACTAAGGAGACCCAGTACTTC. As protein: CASRSGTKETQYF.

CDR3 sequence (DNA): TGTGCCAGCGCCCGCGGGGGGAACACTGAAGCTTTCTTT. As protein: CASARGGNTEAFF. This sequence joins TRBV5-6 and TRBJ1-1; maybe TRBD1 (5 bases). The CDR3 consists of 13 residues. V dropped 7 bases and J dropped 1 base, with 11 bases sitting between them. Germline V gene lookup returns CDR1 SGHDT and CDR2 YYEEEE.

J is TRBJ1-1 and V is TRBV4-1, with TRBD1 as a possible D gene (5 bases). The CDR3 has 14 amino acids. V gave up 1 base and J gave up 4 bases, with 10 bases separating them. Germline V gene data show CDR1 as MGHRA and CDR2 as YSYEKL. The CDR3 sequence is CASSQGGRGTEAFF. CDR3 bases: TGCGCCAGCAGCCAAGGAGGGAGGGGCACTGAAGCTTTCTTT.

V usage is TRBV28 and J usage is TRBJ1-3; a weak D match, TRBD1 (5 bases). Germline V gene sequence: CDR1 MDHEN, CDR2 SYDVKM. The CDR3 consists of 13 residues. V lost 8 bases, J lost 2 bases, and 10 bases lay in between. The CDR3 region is CASHDRTGNTIYF. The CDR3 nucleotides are TGTGCCAGCCATGACAGAACTGGAAACACCATATATTTT.

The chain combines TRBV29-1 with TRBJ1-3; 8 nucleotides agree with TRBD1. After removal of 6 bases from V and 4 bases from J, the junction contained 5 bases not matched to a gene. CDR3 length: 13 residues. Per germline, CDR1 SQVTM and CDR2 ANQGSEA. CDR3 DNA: TGCAGCGTGGCAACAGGGGGAGGAAACACCATATATTTT. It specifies CSVATGGGNTIYF.

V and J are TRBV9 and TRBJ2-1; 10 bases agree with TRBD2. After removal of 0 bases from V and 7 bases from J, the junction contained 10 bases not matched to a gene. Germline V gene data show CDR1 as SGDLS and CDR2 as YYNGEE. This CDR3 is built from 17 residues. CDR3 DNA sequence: TGTGCCAGCAGCGTAGAGCCAGCGGGGGGGCCTTCGAATGAGCAGTTCTTC. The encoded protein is CASSVEPAGGPSNEQFF.

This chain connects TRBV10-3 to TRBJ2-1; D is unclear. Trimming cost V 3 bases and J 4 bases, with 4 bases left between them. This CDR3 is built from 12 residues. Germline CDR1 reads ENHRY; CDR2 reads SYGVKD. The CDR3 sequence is CAISDWYNEQFF. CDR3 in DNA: TGTGCCATCAGTGACTGGTACAATGAGCAGTTCTTC.

The CDR3 protein is CASSQRWGRDTQYF. The CDR3 region has the DNA TGTGCCAGCAGCCAAAGGTGGGGCCGGGATACGCAGTATTTT. The chain has TRBV4-2 and TRBJ2-3; D might be TRBD1 (5 bases). Between the trimmed V and J ends, which lost 2 bases and 6 bases, there was a span of 12 bases. This CDR3 is built from 14 residues. The germline gives CDR1 LGHNA, CDR2 YNFKEQ.

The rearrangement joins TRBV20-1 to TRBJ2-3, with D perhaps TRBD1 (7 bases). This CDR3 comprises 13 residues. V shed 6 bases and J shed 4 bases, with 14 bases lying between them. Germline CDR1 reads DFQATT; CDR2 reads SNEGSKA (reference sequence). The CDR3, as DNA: TGCAGTGCCTCGGACAGGAGGGCAGATACGCAGTATTTT. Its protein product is CSASDRRADTQYF.

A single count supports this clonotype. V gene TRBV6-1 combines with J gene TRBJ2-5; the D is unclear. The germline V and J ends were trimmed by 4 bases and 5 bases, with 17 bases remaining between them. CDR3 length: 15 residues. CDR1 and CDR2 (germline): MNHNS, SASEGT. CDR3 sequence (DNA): TGTGCCAGCAGTGGGACCAGCCTAGGACGGGAGACCCAGTACTTC. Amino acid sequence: CASSGTSLGRETQYF.

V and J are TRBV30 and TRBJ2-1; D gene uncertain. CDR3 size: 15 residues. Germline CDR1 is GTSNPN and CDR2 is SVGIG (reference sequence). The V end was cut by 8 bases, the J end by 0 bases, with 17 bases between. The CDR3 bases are TGTGCCCGAGCCCTGGGCGGAAGCTCCTACAATGAGCAGTTCTTC. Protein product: CARALGGSSYNEQFF.

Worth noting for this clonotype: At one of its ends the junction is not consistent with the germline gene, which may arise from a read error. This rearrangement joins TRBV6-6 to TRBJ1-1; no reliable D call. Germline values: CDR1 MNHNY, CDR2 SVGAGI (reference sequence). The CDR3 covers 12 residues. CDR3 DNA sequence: TGTGCCAGCAGTTACTCGAGGGCTGAAGTTTTCTTT. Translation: CASSYSRAEVFF.

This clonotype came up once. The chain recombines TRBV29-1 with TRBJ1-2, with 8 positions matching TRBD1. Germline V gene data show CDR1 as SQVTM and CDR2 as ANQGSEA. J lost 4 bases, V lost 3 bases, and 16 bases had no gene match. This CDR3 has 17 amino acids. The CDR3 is CSVEVYRRDRLLYGYTF. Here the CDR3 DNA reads TGCAGCGTTGAGGTATATCGGAGGGACAGGCTCCTCTATGGCTACACCTTC.

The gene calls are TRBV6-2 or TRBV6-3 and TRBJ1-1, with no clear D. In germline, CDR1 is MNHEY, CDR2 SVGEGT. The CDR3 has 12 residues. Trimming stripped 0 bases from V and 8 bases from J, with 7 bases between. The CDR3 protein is CASSYSNGEAFF. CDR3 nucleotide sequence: TGTGCCAGCAGTTACTCGAACGGGGAAGCTTTCTTT.

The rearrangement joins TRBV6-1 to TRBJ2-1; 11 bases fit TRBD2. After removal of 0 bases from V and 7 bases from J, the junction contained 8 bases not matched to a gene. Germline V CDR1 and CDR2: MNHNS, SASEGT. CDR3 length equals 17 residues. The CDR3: CASSEALAGGVVNEQFF. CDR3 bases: TGTGCCAGCAGTGAAGCGCTAGCGGGGGGTGTAGTAAATGAGCAGTTCTTC.

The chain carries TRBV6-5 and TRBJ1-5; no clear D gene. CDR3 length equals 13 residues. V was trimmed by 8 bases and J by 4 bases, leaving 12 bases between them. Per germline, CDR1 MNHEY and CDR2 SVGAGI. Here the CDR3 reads CASRGQANQPQHF. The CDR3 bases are TGTGCCAGCCGAGGGCAGGCGAATCAGCCCCAGCATTTT.

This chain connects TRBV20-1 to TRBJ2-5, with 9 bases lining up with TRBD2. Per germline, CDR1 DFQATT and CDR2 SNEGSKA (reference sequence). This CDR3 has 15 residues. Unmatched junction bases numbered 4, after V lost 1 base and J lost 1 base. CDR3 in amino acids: CSARGSAGGQETQYF. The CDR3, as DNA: TGCAGTGCTAGAGGATCAGCGGGGGGCCAAGAGACCCAGTACTTC.